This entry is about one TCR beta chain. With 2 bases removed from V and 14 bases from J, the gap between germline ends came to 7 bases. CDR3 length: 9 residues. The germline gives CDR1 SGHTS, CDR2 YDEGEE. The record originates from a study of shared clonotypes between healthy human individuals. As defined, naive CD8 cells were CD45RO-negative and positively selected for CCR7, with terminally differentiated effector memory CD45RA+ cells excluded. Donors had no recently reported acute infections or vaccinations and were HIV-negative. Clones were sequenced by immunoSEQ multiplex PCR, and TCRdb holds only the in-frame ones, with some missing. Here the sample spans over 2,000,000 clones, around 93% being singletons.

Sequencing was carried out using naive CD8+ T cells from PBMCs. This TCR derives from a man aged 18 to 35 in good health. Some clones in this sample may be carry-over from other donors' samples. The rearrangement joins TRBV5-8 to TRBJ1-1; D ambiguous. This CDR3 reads CASSFGVFF. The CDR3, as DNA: TGTGCCAGCAGCTTTGGGGTCTTCTTT. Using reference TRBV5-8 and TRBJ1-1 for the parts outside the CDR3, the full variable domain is EAGVTQSPTHLIKTRGQQATLRCSPISGHTSVYWYQQALGLGLQFLLWYDEGEERNRGNFPPRFSGRQFPNYSSELNVNALELEDSALYLCASSFGVFFGQGTRLTVV.